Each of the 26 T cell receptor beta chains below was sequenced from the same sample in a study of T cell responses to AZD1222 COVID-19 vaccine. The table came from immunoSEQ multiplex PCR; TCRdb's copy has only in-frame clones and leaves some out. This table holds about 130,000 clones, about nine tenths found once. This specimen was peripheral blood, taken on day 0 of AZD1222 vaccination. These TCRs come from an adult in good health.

The CDR3 reads CASSQDRAGQGWGYTF. DNA for the CDR3: TGCGCCAGCAGCCAAGATAGGGCGGGACAGGGTTGGGGCTACACCTTC. The chain has TRBV4-3 and TRBJ1-2, with 9 bases lining up with TRBD1. V trimming: 0 bases; J trimming: 8 bases; junction bases outside the gene matches: 10. The CDR3 sequence is 16 residues long. Germline CDR1 reads LGHNA; CDR2 reads YSLEER.

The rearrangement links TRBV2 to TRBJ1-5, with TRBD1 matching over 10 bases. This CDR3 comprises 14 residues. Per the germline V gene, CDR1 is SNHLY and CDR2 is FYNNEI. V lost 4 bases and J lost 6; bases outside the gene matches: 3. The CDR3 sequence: CASSGQGAFQPQHF. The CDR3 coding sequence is TGTGCCAGCAGTGGACAGGGGGCTTTTCAGCCCCAGCATTTT.

In DNA form, the CDR3 reads TGTGCCAGCAGCTCGGGACAGTACGGCTCTGGAAACACCATATATTTT. It specifies CASSSGQYGSGNTIYF. V and J are TRBV11-3 and TRBJ1-3; 7 bases fit TRBD1. V shed 4 bases, J shed 0 bases, and the junction held 6 bases outside the gene matches. Germline V gene lookup returns CDR1 SGHNT and CDR2 YENEEA. The CDR3 covers 16 residues. The full variable domain, its missing parts supplied by reference TRBV11-3 and TRBJ1-3, is EAGVVQSPRYKIIEKKQPVAFWCNPISGHNTLYWYLQNLGQGPELLIRYENEEAVDDSQLPKDRFSAERLKGVDSTLKIQPAELGDSAVYLCASSSGQYGSGNTIYFGEGSWLTVV.

Here the CDR3 DNA reads TGTGCCAGCAGCCTCAGCGGGGGGGCTGCAGATACGCAGTATTTT. It is translated as CASSLSGGAADTQYF. V and J are TRBV7-3 and TRBJ2-3, with 10 bases that match TRBD2. The CDR3 is 15 amino acids. With V trimmed by 5 bases and J by 4 bases, 6 bases remained unmatched. Germline V gene sequence: CDR1 SGHTA, CDR2 FQGTGA.

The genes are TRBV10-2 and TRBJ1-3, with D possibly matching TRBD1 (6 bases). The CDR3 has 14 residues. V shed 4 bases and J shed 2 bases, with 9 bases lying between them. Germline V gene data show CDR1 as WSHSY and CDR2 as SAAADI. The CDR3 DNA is TGCGCCAGCAGTGTTTCAGGGGCTGGAAACACCATATATTTT. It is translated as CASSVSGAGNTIYF.

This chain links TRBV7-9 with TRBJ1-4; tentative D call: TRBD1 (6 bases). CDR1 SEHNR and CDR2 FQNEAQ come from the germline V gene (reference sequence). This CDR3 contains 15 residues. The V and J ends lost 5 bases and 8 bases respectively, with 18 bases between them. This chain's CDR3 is CASSKGRRGGEKLFF. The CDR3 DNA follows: TGTGCCAGCAGCAAGGGACGGCGCGGGGGCGAAAAACTGTTTTTT.

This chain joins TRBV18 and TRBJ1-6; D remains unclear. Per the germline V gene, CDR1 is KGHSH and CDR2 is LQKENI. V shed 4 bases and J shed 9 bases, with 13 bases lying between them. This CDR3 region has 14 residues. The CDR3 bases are TGTGCCAGCTCACTGCAATCAAAGGGTTCACCCCTCCACTTT. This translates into CASSLQSKGSPLHF.

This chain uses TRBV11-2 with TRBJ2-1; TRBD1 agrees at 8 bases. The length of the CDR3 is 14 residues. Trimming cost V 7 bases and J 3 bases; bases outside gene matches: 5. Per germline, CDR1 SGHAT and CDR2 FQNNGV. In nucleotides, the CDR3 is TGTGCCAGCACCCTGGGGACAGGCTACAATGAGCAGTTCTTC. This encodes CASTLGTGYNEQFF.

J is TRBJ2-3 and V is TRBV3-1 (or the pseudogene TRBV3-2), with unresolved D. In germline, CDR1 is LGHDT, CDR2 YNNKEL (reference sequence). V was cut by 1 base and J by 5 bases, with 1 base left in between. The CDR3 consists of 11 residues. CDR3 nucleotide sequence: TGTGCCAGCAGCCAAGGAGATACGCAGTATTTT. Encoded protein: CASSQGDTQYF.

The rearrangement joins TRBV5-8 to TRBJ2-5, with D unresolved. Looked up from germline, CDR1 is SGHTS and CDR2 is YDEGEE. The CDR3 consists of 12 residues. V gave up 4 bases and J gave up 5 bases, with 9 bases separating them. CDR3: CASSGLEETQYF. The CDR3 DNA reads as TGTGCCAGCAGCGGCTTAGAGGAGACCCAGTACTTC.

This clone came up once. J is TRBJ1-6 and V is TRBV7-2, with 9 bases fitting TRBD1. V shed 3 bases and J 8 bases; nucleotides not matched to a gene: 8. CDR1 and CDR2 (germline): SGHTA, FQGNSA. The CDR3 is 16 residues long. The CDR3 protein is CASSLRGTGIDSPLHF. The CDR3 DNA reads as TGTGCCAGCAGCTTGAGGGGGACAGGGATAGATTCACCCCTCCACTTT.

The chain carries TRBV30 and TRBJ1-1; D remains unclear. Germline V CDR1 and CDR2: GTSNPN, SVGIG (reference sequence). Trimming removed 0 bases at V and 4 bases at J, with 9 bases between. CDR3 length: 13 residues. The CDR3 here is CAWSVHVSTEAFF. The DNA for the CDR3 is TGTGCCTGGAGTGTACATGTGTCCACTGAAGCTTTCTTT.

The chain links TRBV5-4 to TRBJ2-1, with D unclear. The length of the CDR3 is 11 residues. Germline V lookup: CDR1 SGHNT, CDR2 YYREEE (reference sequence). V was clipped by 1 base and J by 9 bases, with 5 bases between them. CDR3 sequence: CASSLQSEQFF. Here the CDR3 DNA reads TGTGCCAGCAGCTTGCAAAGTGAGCAGTTCTTC. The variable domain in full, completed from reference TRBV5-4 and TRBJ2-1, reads ETGVTQSPTHLIKTRGQQVTLRCSSQSGHNTVSWYQQALGQGPQFIFQYYREEENGRGNFPPRFSGLQFPNYSSELNVNALELDDSALYLCASSLQSEQFFGPGTRLTVL.

CDR3 sequence reads: CASLQGGTQMNTEAFF. DNA of the CDR3: TGTGCCAGCCTCCAGGGGGGGACACAGATGAACACTGAAGCTTTCTTT. The chain employs TRBV21-1 and TRBJ1-1. TRBV21-1 corresponds to a pseudogene. This CDR3 is built from 16 residues.

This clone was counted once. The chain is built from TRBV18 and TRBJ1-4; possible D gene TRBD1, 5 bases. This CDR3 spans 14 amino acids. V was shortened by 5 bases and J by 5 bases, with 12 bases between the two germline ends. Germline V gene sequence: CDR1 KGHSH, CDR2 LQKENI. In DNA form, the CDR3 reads TGTGCCAGCTCAGCGGGACGGCTGAATGAAAAACTGTTTTTT. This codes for CASSAGRLNEKLFF.

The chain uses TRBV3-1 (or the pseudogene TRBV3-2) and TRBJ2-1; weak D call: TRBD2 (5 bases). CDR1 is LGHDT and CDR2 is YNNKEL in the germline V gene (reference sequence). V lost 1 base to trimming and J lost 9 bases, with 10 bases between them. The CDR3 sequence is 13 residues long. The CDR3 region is CASSQVPAGEQFF. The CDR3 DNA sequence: TGTGCCAGCAGCCAAGTGCCGGCGGGTGAGCAGTTCTTC.

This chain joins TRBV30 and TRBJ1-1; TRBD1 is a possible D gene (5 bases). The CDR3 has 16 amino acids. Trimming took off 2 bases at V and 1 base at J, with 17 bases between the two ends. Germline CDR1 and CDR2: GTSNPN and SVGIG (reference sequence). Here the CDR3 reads CAWSRSGRGTNTEAFF. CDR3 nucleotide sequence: TGTGCCTGGAGTAGAAGTGGACGTGGGACGAACACTGAAGCTTTCTTT.

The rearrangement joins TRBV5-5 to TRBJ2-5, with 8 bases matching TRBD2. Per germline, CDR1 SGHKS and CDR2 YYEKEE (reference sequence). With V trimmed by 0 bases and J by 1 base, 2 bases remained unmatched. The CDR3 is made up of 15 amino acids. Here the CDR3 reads CASSLVLAGQETQYF. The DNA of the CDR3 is TGTGCCAGCAGCTTGGTTCTAGCGGGCCAAGAGACCCAGTACTTC.

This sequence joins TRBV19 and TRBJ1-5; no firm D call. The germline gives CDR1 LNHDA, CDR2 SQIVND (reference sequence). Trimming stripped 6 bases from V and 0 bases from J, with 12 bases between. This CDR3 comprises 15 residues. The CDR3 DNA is TGTGCCAGTAGAAGGGTGACGGTTAGCAATCAGCCCCAGCATTTT. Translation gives CASRRVTVSNQPQHF.

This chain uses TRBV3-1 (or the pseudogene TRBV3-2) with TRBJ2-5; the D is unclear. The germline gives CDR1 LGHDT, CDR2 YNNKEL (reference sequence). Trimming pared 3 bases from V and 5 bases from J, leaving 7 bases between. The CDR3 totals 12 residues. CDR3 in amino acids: CASSHKGETQYF. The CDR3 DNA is TGTGCCAGCAGCCATAAGGGTGAGACCCAGTACTTC.

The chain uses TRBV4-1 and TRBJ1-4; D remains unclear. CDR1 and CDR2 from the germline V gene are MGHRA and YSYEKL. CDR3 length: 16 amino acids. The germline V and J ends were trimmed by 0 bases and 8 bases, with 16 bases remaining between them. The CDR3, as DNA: TGCGCCAGCAGCCAAGAACCAGGCAGAGGACGGGAAAAACTGTTTTTT. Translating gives CASSQEPGRGREKLFF.

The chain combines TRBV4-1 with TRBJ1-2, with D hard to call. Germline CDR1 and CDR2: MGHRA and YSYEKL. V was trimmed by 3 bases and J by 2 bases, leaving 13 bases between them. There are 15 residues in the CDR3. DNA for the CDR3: TGCGCCAGCAGCCAGCAACAGAAGATAAACTATGGCTACACCTTC. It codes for CASSQQQKINYGYTF.

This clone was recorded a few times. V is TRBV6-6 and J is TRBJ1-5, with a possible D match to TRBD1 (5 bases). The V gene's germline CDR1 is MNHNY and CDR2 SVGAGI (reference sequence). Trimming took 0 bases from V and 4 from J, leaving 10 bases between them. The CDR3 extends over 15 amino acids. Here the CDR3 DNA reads TGTGCCAGCAGTTACTCGATTGGGGCGAATCAGCCCCAGCATTTT. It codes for CASSYSIGANQPQHF.

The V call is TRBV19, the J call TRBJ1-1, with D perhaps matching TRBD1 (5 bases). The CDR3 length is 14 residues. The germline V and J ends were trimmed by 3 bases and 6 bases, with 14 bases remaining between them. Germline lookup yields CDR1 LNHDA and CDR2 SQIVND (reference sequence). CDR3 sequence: CASSISGFRAEAFF. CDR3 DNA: TGTGCCAGTAGTATCTCAGGGTTTCGAGCTGAAGCTTTCTTT.

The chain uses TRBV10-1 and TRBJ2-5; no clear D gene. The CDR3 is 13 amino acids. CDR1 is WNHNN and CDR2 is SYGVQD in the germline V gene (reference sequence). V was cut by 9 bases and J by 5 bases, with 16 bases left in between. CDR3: CARMTRYGETQYF. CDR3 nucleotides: TGCGCCAGAATGACCCGGTACGGGGAGACCCAGTACTTC.

The CDR3 here is CASSQDPTGLKISPLHF. The CDR3 DNA is TGCGCCAGCAGCCAAGATCCAACAGGTTTGAAGATTTCACCCCTCCACTTT. The rearrangement uses TRBV4-3 and TRBJ1-6; D might be TRBD1 (5 bases). The germline gives CDR1 LGHNA, CDR2 YSLEER. The CDR3 spans 17 residues. Between the trimmed V and J ends, which lost 0 bases and 9 bases, there was a span of 18 bases.